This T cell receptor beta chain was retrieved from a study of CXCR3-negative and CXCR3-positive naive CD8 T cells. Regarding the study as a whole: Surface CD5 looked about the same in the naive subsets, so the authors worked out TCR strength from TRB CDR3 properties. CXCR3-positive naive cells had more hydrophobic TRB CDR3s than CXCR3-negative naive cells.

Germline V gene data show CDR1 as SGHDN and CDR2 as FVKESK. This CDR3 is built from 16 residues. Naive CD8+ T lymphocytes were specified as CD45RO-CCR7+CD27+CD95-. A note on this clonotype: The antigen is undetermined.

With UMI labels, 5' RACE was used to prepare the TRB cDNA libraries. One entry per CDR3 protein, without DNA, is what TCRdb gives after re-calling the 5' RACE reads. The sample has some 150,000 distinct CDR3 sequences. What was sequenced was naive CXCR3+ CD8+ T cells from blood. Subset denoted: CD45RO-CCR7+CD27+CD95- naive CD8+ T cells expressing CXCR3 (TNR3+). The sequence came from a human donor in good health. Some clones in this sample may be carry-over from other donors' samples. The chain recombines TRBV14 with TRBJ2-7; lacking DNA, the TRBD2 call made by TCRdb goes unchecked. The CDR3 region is CASSRVDGLHSYEQYF.